These 10 T cell receptor beta chains originate from one sample sequenced in a study of blood T cell repertoires in COVID-19. Generated by immunoSEQ multiplex PCR, the TCRdb table keeps only in-frame clones and is missing some. The sample lists some 70,000 clones, roughly 84% occurring once. Sequenced material: peripheral blood. These receptors were collected from a man aged 50 or older with active COVID-19.

The chain is built from TRBV7-9 and TRBJ1-2; 9 bases align to TRBD1. CDR1 SEHNR and CDR2 FQNEAQ come from the germline V gene (reference sequence). Germline trimming cut 5 bases from V and 5 bases from J; bases unmatched to any gene: 18. This CDR3 comprises 18 residues. In DNA, the CDR3 is TGTGCCAGCAGCGCATTATCGACAGGGGGGGCAACCGGGTATGGCTACACCTTC. The encoded protein is CASSALSTGGATGYGYTF.

V is TRBV2 and J is TRBJ1-2, with unresolved D. Deletions cut 2 bases from V and 6 bases from J, with 4 bases between. The CDR3 loop spans 11 amino acids. CDR1 and CDR2 from the germline V gene are SNHLY and FYNNEI. CDR3 in amino acids: CASSESDGYTF. Written as DNA, the CDR3 is TGTGCCAGCAGTGAATCGGATGGCTACACCTTC.

V usage is TRBV5-1 and J usage is TRBJ2-3; TRBD1 matches 9 bases. This CDR3 is built from 19 residues. Germline CDR1 reads SGHRS; CDR2 reads YFSETQ. The V and J ends lost 1 base and 4 bases, in that order; junction bases with no gene match: 16. CDR3 DNA: TGCGCCAGCAGCTTGCCTGGGACAGGGTCTCCGCAGAGGGCAGATACGCAGTATTTT. This translates into CASSLPGTGSPQRADTQYF.

V gene TRBV9 combines with J gene TRBJ2-3; D is undetermined. CDR3 length equals 13 residues. V was trimmed by 4 bases and J by 2 bases, leaving 8 bases between them. Germline V gene data show CDR1 as SGDLS and CDR2 as YYNGEE. CDR3 bases: TGTGCCAGCAGCAAACAGATCACAGATACGCAGTATTTT. It yields the protein CASSKQITDTQYF.

This sequence joins TRBV24-1 and TRBJ2-2; no clear D gene. The CDR3 has 14 amino acids. Between the trimmed V and J ends, which lost 5 bases and 6 bases, there was a span of 12 bases. Germline lookup yields CDR1 KGHDR and CDR2 SFDVKD. The CDR3: CATSGPRGSGELFF. For the CDR3, the DNA is TGTGCCACCAGTGGCCCAAGAGGTTCCGGGGAGCTGTTTTTT.

The chain has TRBV10-3 and TRBJ2-5; 9 nucleotides agree with TRBD1. The ends lost 6 bases at V and 1 base at J; junction bases unmatched: 6. From germline, CDR1 is ENHRY and CDR2 SYGVKD. This CDR3 contains 15 residues. As DNA, the CDR3 is TGTGCCATCAGCCCGGGACAGGGCGTCCAAGAGACCCAGTACTTC. It translates to CAISPGQGVQETQYF.

The V gene is TRBV29-1, the J gene TRBJ1-1, with 8 bases matching TRBD1. CDR3 length equals 13 residues. After removal of 7 bases from V and 4 bases from J, the junction contained 8 bases not matched to a gene. CDR1 and CDR2 (germline): SQVTM, ANQGSEA. The DNA for the CDR3 is TGCAGCGCCGACAGGGGTCTAGGCACTGAAGCTTTCTTT. Encoded protein: CSADRGLGTEAFF.

The V gene is TRBV11-3, the J gene TRBJ2-1; TRBD1 matches at 7 bases. V trimming: 5 bases; J trimming: 4 bases; junction bases outside the gene matches: 2. CDR3 length: 13 amino acids. Germline V CDR1 and CDR2: SGHNT, YENEEA. The CDR3 bases are TGTGCCAGCAGCCAGGGACAGTACAATGAGCAGTTCTTC. Protein product: CASSQGQYNEQFF.

The chain combines TRBV5-6 with TRBJ2-5; tentative D call: TRBD1 (6 bases). The CDR3 has 15 amino acids. Trimming removed 4 bases from V and 3 bases from J, with 16 bases in between. Germline V gene sequence: CDR1 SGHDT, CDR2 YYEEEE. CDR3 in DNA: TGTGCCAGCAGCCGGTTGGACAGACCTAAAGAGACCCAGTACTTC. Translating gives CASSRLDRPKETQYF.

The chain links TRBV5-1 to TRBJ2-2; 8 positions agree with TRBD1. The CDR3 is 16 residues long. V shed 3 bases and J 3 bases; nucleotides not matched to a gene: 7. Germline assignment: CDR1 SGHRS and CDR2 YFSETQ. CDR3 residues: CASSSATGVDTGELFF. As DNA, the CDR3 is TGCGCCAGCAGCTCAGCGACAGGGGTTGACACCGGGGAGCTGTTTTTT.